The clone carrying this T cell receptor (beta chain) was picked up a small number of times. This CDR3 is 15 amino acids long. Trimming stripped 1 base from V and 3 bases from J, with 13 bases between. Per the germline V gene, CDR1 is SGHRS and CDR2 is YFSETQ. This record comes from a study of identical twins. TCRdb recomputed calls from the 5' RACE reads with MiXCR, one row per CDR3 protein. The sample yields fewer than 550,000 distinct CDR3 sequences, 13% to 15% seen once. These data were also reused for a study on yellow fever vaccine responses in identical twins.

The J gene is TRBJ1-2, the V gene TRBV5-1; no reliable D call. The material sequenced was CD4+ T cells sorted from blood. The source of this sequence is a woman under 30 in good health. CDR3 amino acids: CASSLRPGGHYGYTF. The DNA for the CDR3 is TGCGCCAGCAGCTTGAGGCCAGGCGGTCACTATGGCTACACCTTC. Variable domain in full (rest from reference TRBV5-1 and TRBJ1-2): KAGVTQTPRYLIKTRGQQVTLSCSPISGHRSVSWYQQTPGQGLQFLFEYFSETQRNKGNFPGRFSGRQFSNSRSEMNVSTLELGDSALYLCASSLRPGGHYGYTFGSGTRLTVV.